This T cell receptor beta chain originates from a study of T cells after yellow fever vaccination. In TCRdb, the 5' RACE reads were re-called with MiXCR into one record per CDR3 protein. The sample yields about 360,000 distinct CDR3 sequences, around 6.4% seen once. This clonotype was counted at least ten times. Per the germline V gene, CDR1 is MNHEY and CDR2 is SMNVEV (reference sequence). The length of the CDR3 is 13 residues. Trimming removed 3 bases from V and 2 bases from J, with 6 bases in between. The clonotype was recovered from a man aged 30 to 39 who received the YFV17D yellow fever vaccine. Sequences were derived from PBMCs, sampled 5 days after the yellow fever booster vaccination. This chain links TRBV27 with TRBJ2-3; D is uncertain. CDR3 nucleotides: TGTGCCAGCAGTTTTAAAGTCACAGATACGCAGTATTTT. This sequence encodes CASSFKVTDTQYF.